This T cell receptor (beta chain) was sequenced during a study of T cell responses to AZD1222 COVID-19 vaccine (dated by TCRdb to the early 2020s). For the wider study: AZD1222 recipients given second doses at about 4 weeks or at about 12 weeks were pooled, since spike-specific TCR depth and breadth were not found to differ between the two schedules. TCR sequencing covered 233 trial participants: 200 to 220 given two doses of AZD1222 and about 26 given two doses of MenACWY control vaccine. Enrollment into the trials was organized by age into subgroups of 18-55, 56-69 and 70-plus years, and those subgroups contained approximately 160, 26 and 62 TCR-sequenced participants, respectively. Points the paper makes about the study in general: The whole spike protein was spanned by vaccine-associated CD4 TCRs, and dominant responses were seen in regions 160-218 and 743-854. After two AZD1222 doses, both the breadth and the depth of spike-specific TCRs were significantly higher than at day 0 and than in MenACWY recipients. Most participants were white British and females outnumbered males, and the authors suggested that clonal diversity may have been underestimated. Nearly half of unique spike-specific TCRs reportedly recognized epitopes outside regions mutated in the B.1.351 and B.1.1.7 variants. The 56-69-year group was small, and its depth increase did not reach significance, likely because of low power. Only five to seven AZD1222 recipients were SARS-CoV-2 seropositive at baseline, limiting conclusions about previously exposed vaccinees. Because no day 14 peak-response samples were available, the repertoires could be characterized only after the peak T cell response.

With respect to this clone: Its antigen has not been determined. The record has no base qualities; no much larger clone is one base away.

The meaning of the sample's time point label: baseline before first vaccination. The vaccinee samples were drawn from two UK trials, COV001 and COV002, one of which was a single-blind randomized controlled phase 2/3 trial testing AZD1222 (ChAdOx1 nCoV-19) in healthy adults. Trial participant PBMC samples were collected at day 0 and day 28 after the second dose for TCRbeta chain sequencing. The CDR3 regions of human TCRbeta chains were analyzed by immunosequencing. Per the source publication's procedure: TCRs in the repertoires were compared against a reference library of SARS-CoV-2-specific TCRs that had been generated with the MIRA antigen-specificity platform. Breadth was defined as the fraction of unique TCRs that were SARS-CoV-2-associated. Depth was defined as the fraction of total T cells that were SARS-CoV-2-associated. Using the MIRA data, every spike-specific TCR was mapped to the spike region that the TCR reacted to and assigned to either a CD4 or a CD8 class. Log10-transformed breadth and depth values were compared by one-way ANOVA with Sidak's multiple comparisons tests. Imported from immuneACCESS, the table was reduced by TCRdb to in-frame sequences with V and J called. These copies leave out some clones; in studies compared against another copy, an unresolved V gene accounts for under half, and the cause of the remainder is not known. The DNA was the basis for D and trimming; V, J and clone size are from that table. Present in this sample are some 160,000 clones, 90% to 95% of which were seen just once. Approximately 0.88% of the sample comes from the top ten.

The receptor comes from an adult in good health. This specimen consisted of peripheral blood, obtained on day 0 of AZD1222 vaccination.

This receptor carries the CDR3 CASSYGTGLKNDQPQHF. The base sequence is TGTGCCAGCAGCTACGGGACGGGTCTTAAAAACGATCAGCCCCAGCATTTT. The chain is encoded by TRBV2 joined to TRBJ1-5, with a tentative D gene TRBD1 over 5 matching bases. There are 17 amino acids in the CDR3, from cysteine to phenylalanine inclusive. The DNA shown is the 51-base CDR3, in frame from base 1. V is reduced by 6 bases and J by 5 bases, leaving a spacing of 23 bases between them. Taken from the germline V gene, the CDR1 and CDR2 loops are SNHLY and FYNNEI.